This T cell receptor beta chain originates from a study of OX40 agonist ivuxolimab in advanced cancers. As for the study in general: Intravenous ivuxolimab at 0.01 to 10 mg/kg was given to patients every 2 weeks. One hepatocellular carcinoma and a couple of cutaneous melanoma patients partially responded.

The length of the CDR3 is 13 residues. Germline assignment: CDR1 MNHEY and CDR2 SMNVEV (reference sequence). V lost 7 bases and J lost 4, with 13 bases in between. Only in-frame clones appear in the TCRdb table, and some are missing; sequencing was by immunoSEQ multiplex PCR. The table shows 45,000 to 65,000 clones, with 75% to 90% occurring only once. Details on this clone: The antigen remains undetermined.

Study-level points and caveats: Individuals who were partial responders at 0.1-3.0 mg/kg had clonal expansion that ranked among the lowest.

Sequenced material: CD4+ or CD8+ T cells sorted from blood, taken in a trial of the OX40 agonist ivuxolimab. The chain links TRBV27 to TRBJ2-5; D might be TRBD2 (5 bases). The receptor was isolated from an adult with an advanced solid tumor such as melanoma, head and neck, liver or kidney cancer. This CDR3 is CASTRRAGETQYF. CDR3 coding DNA: TGTGCCAGCACTAGAAGGGCGGGAGAGACCCAGTACTTC.